The 14 T cell receptor beta chains in this list originate from one sample, sequenced in a study of technical replicates of blood from a handful of donors (dated by TCRdb to about 2017). Library method: the immunoSEQ multiplex PCR assay. In its TCRdb copy, this immuneACCESS table keeps in-frame sequences only and misses some clones. Where compared with another copy, unresolved V genes explain less than half of these, and the others have no known cause. The sample data list tens of thousands of clones, and about 94% of these were observed just once. 0.25% of the sample rests with the top ten. Sample: T cells isolated from PBMCs. Source of these receptors: a human donor in good health.

The chain has TRBV7-9 and TRBJ1-1, with 8 bases lining up with TRBD1. This CDR3 contains 15 residues. Per germline, CDR1 SEHNR and CDR2 FQNEAQ (reference sequence). V gave up 5 bases and J gave up 4 bases; unmatched junction bases: 9. In DNA form, the CDR3 reads TGTGCCAGCAGCCCTGTGGACAGGGTGGGCACTGAAGCTTTCTTT. This translates into CASSPVDRVGTEAFF. The full variable domain, its missing parts supplied by reference TRBV7-9 and TRBJ1-1, is DTGVSQNPRHKITKRGQNVTFRCDPISEHNRLYWYRQTLGQGPEFLTYFQNEAQLEKSRLLSDRFSAERPKGSFSTLEIQRTEQGDSAMYLCASSPVDRVGTEAFFGQGTRLTVV.

This rearrangement joins TRBV5-4 to TRBJ2-5; weak D call: TRBD2 (7 bases). Deletions cut 6 bases from V and 5 bases from J, with 20 bases between. This CDR3 contains 15 residues. Per germline, CDR1 SGHNT and CDR2 YYREEE (reference sequence). This chain's CDR3 is CASTIRGRGEETQYF. The CDR3 coding sequence is TGTGCCAGCACCATAAGGGGGAGGGGTGAGGAGACCCAGTACTTC.

This chain uses TRBV15 with TRBJ1-1; 11 bases align to TRBD1. J was trimmed by 2 bases and V by 1 base; bases with no gene match: 0. The CDR3 consists of 15 residues. The germline V gene has CDR1 LNHNV and CDR2 YYDKDF (reference sequence). CDR3 sequence reads: CATSRGTGGNTEAFF. The CDR3 DNA reads as TGTGCCACCAGCAGAGGGACAGGGGGCAACACTGAAGCTTTCTTT.

V is TRBV27 and J is TRBJ1-6; 8 bases fit TRBD1. Germline values: CDR1 MNHEY, CDR2 SMNVEV (reference sequence). Trimming at V came to 8 bases and at J to 3 bases, leaving 3 bases not matched to a gene. The CDR3 is 14 residues long. The CDR3 bases are TGTGCCAGCCGGACAGGGAGCTATAATTCACCCCTCCACTTT. It specifies CASRTGSYNSPLHF.

The chain combines TRBV19 with TRBJ1-2, with a possible D match to TRBD1 (5 bases). This CDR3 contains 13 residues. Germline CDR1 is LNHDA and CDR2 is SQIVND (reference sequence). Trimming stripped 5 bases from V and 7 bases from J, with 14 bases between. CDR3 residues: CASSRGHQIGYTF. Here the CDR3 DNA reads TGTGCCAGTAGTCGAGGACATCAAATTGGCTACACCTTC.

DNA for the CDR3: TGTGCCAGCCACAGGGGGAGGGCTTCGGAGACCCAGTACTTC. Protein product: CASHRGRASETQYF. The chain combines TRBV2 with TRBJ2-5; tentative D call: TRBD1 (8 bases). This CDR3 is 14 amino acids long. Germline CDR1 reads SNHLY; CDR2 reads FYNNEI. V gave up 8 bases and J gave up 5 bases, with 18 bases separating them.

The chain joins TRBV5-1 to TRBJ2-5, with 10 nucleotides matching TRBD1. This CDR3 spans 15 amino acids. V was pared by 1 base and J by 2 bases, with 2 bases of the junction left unmatched. Germline values: CDR1 SGHRS, CDR2 YFSETQ. CDR3 amino acids: CASSLSDRGQETQYF. In DNA, the CDR3 is TGCGCCAGCAGCTTGTCGGACAGGGGGCAAGAGACCCAGTACTTC.

The chain employs TRBV10-3 and TRBJ1-3; a weak D match, TRBD1 (6 bases). Between the trimmed V and J ends, which lost 10 bases and 0 bases, there was a span of 22 bases. The CDR3 spans 17 residues. Per the germline V gene, CDR1 is ENHRY and CDR2 is SYGVKD. For the CDR3, the DNA is TGTGCCACCGATCCGGGACACCTGATAAGCTCTGGAAACACCATATATTTT. Encoded protein: CATDPGHLISSGNTIYF.

The chain joins TRBV7-9 to TRBJ2-5; 10 bases agree with TRBD1. The CDR3 length is 17 residues. Germline trimming cut 5 bases from V and 5 bases from J; bases unmatched to any gene: 14. Germline loops: CDR1 SEHNR, CDR2 FQNEAQ (reference sequence). CDR3 DNA: TGTGCCAGCAGCCGCCGGGACAGGGGTCCGGTCGGGGAGACCCAGTACTTC. Translation: CASSRRDRGPVGETQYF. Drawing the rest from reference TRBV7-9 and TRBJ2-5, the complete variable domain is DTGVSQNPRHKITKRGQNVTFRCDPISEHNRLYWYRQTLGQGPEFLTYFQNEAQLEKSRLLSDRFSAERPKGSFSTLEIQRTEQGDSAMYLCASSRRDRGPVGETQYFGPGTRLLVL.

The chain has TRBV5-4 and TRBJ2-5; 8 bases agree with TRBD1. Germline loops: CDR1 SGHNT, CDR2 YYREEE (reference sequence). J was trimmed by 5 bases and V by 0 bases; bases with no gene match: 6. This CDR3 has 15 residues. This chain's CDR3 is CASSLGRDRSETQYF. CDR3 bases: TGTGCCAGCAGCTTGGGTCGGGACAGGAGTGAGACCCAGTACTTC.

The V gene is TRBV2, the J gene TRBJ2-5; tentatively, D is TRBD2 (7 bases). CDR3 length equals 17 residues. Trimming removed 2 bases from V and 3 bases from J, with 19 bases in between. Germline V CDR1 and CDR2: SNHLY, FYNNEI. CDR3 sequence: CASSEYRAGASKETQYF. The CDR3 DNA is TGTGCCAGCAGTGAATATAGGGCGGGGGCGTCGAAAGAGACCCAGTACTTC. Full variable domain (outside the CDR3, taken from reference TRBV2 and TRBJ2-5): EPEVTQTPSHQVTQMGQEVILRCVPISNHLYFYWYRQILGQKVEFLVSFYNNEISEKSEIFDDQFSVERPDGSNFTLKIRSTKLEDSAMYFCASSEYRAGASKETQYFGPGTRLLVL.

V usage is TRBV28 and J usage is TRBJ2-7, with D tentatively TRBD2 (5 bases). Germline-derived CDR1 and CDR2 are MDHEN and SYDVKM. The CDR3 loop spans 13 amino acids. Trimming stripped 6 bases from V and 2 bases from J, with 11 bases between. CDR3 bases: TGTGCCAGCAGCCCGGACGGGACCTACGAGCAGTACTTC. As protein: CASSPDGTYEQYF.

The rearrangement joins TRBV19 to TRBJ2-1; TRBD1 matches 7 bases. CDR3 size: 15 residues. CDR1 LNHDA and CDR2 SQIVND come from the germline V gene (reference sequence). With V trimmed by 9 bases and J by 1 base, 9 bases remained unmatched. The CDR3 DNA follows: TGTGCCAGCTCACAGGGGATGGAGTCCTACAATGAGCAGTTCTTC. Residues: CASSQGMESYNEQFF.

The chain uses TRBV30 and TRBJ2-1; 10 bases line up with TRBD1. Germline CDR1 GTSNPN, CDR2 SVGIG (reference sequence). This CDR3 is built from 15 residues. The ends lost 1 base at V and 7 bases at J; junction bases unmatched: 7. The CDR3 region is CAWSAPGQGVNEQFF. CDR3 sequence (DNA): TGTGCCTGGAGTGCCCCAGGACAGGGGGTAAATGAGCAGTTCTTC.